This passage covers 5 T cell receptor beta chains from one sample sequenced in a study of tumour-infiltrating T cells in Burkitt lymphoma. Clones were sequenced by immunoSEQ multiplex PCR, and TCRdb holds only the in-frame ones, with some missing. The sample has about 14,000 clones, less than 90% seen once. Sequencing was done on a sample of tumor tissue. The receptor set was obtained from a human donor with diffuse large B-cell lymphoma.

V usage is TRBV25-1 and J usage is TRBJ2-5, with TRBD1 matching 10 bases. Germline assignment: CDR1 MGHDK and CDR2 SYGVNS. The ends lost 7 bases at V and 4 bases at J; junction bases unmatched: 9. The length of the CDR3 is 15 residues. The CDR3 region is CASISVGTGVETQYF. CDR3 bases: TGTGCCAGCATTAGTGTTGGGACAGGGGTAGAGACCCAGTACTTC.

This chain connects TRBV18 to TRBJ1-4; D uncertain. Trimming removed 3 bases from V and 11 bases from J, with 19 bases in between. The CDR3 consists of 15 residues. The germline V gene has CDR1 KGHSH and CDR2 LQKENI. CDR3 protein: CASSPVDARTGKLFF. The CDR3 bases are TGTGCCAGCTCACCCGTCGACGCAAGGACGGGTAAACTGTTTTTT.

V gene TRBV19 combines with J gene TRBJ2-7, with D unresolved. The CDR3 is 12 residues long. Germline CDR1 LNHDA, CDR2 SQIVND (reference sequence). The V end lost 0 bases, the J end lost 6 bases, and 6 bases lay between the germline ends. CDR3 in amino acids: CASSIDRSEQYF. CDR3 in DNA: TGTGCCAGTAGTATAGATCGTTCCGAGCAGTACTTC. Full variable domain (missing parts from reference TRBV19 and TRBJ2-7): DGGITQSPKYLFRKEGQNVTLSCEQNLNHDAMYWYRQDPGQGLRLIYYSQIVNDFQKGDIAEGYSVSREKKESFPLTVTSAQKNPTAFYLCASSIDRSEQYFGPGTRLTVT.

This clone occurred once. V usage is TRBV5-4 and J usage is TRBJ2-1; the D is unclear. This CDR3 has 14 amino acids. Germline lookup yields CDR1 SGHNT and CDR2 YYREEE (reference sequence). Trimming removed 2 bases at V and 1 base at J, with 7 bases between. The DNA for the CDR3 is TGTGCCAGCAGCTTCTTTGGGTCCTACAATGAGCAGTTCTTC. Its translation: CASSFFGSYNEQFF.

In this sample, this clone turned up a few times. V gene TRBV29-1 combines with J gene TRBJ1-1, with TRBD1 matching over 7 bases. V was clipped by 6 bases and J by 2 bases; unmatched bases: 6. The CDR3 sequence is 13 residues long. From germline, CDR1 is SQVTM and CDR2 ANQGSEA. The CDR3 sequence: CSVRGGFNTEAFF. DNA for the CDR3: TGCAGCGTCAGGGGGGGTTTTAACACTGAAGCTTTCTTT.